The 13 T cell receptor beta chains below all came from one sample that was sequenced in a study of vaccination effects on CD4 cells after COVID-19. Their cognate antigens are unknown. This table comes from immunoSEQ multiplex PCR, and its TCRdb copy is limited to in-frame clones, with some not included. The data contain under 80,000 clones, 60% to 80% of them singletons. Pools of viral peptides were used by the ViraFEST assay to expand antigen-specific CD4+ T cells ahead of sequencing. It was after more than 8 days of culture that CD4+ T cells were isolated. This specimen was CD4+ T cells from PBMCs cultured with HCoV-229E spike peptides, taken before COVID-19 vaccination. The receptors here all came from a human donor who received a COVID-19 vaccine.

The CDR3 DNA sequence: TGTGCCTGGAGTCGGACAGGGGTCCACGAGCAGTACGTC. Its translation is CAWSRTGVHEQYV. This sequence joins TRBV30 and TRBJ2-7; 9 nucleotides align to TRBD1. Germline assignment: CDR1 GTSNPN and CDR2 SVGIG (reference sequence). This CDR3 spans 13 amino acids. V trimming: 2 bases; J trimming: 5 bases; junction bases outside the gene matches: 4.

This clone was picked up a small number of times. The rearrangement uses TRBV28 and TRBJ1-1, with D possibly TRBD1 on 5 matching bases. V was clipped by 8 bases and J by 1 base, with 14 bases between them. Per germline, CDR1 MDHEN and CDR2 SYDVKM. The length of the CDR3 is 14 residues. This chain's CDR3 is CASDRRDPNTEAFF. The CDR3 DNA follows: TGTGCCAGCGATCGGCGGGACCCGAACACTGAAGCTTTCTTT.

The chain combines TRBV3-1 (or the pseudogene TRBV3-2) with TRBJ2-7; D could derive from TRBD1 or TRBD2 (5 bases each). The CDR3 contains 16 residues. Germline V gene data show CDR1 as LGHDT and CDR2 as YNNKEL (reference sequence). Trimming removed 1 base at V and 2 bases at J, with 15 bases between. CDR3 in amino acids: CASSQGPGTAPYEQYV. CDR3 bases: TGTGCCAGCAGCCAAGGCCCCGGGACGGCACCCTACGAGCAGTACGTC.

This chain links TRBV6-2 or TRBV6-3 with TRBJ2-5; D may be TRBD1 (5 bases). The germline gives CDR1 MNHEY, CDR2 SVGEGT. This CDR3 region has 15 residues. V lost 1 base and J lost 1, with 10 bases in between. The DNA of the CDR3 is TGTGCCAGCAGTTACTATGGCACAGGCCAAGAGACCCAGTACTTC. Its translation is CASSYYGTGQETQYF.

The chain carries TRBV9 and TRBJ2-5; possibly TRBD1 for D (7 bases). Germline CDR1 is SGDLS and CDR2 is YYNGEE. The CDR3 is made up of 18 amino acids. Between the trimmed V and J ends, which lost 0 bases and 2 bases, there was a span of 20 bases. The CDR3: CASSVGARGRLGQETQYF. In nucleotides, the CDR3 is TGTGCCAGCAGCGTAGGGGCCAGGGGGAGGCTGGGACAAGAGACCCAGTACTTC.

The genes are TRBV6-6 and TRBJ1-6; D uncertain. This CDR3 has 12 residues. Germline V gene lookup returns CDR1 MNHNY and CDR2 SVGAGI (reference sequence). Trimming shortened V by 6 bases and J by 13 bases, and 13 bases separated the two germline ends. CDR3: CASSSDPTPLHF. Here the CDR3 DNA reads TGTGCCAGCAGCAGCGATCCTACGCCCCTCCACTTT.

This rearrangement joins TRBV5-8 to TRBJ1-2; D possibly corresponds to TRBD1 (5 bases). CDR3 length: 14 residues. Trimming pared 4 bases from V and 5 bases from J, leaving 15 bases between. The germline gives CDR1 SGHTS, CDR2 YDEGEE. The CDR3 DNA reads TGTGCCAGCAGCCTTACGGGATCAGGGTATGGCTACACCTTC. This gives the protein CASSLTGSGYGYTF.

This CDR3 reads CASSSPSGPQETQYF. CDR3 bases: TGCGCCAGCAGCTCCCCTAGCGGACCACAAGAGACCCAGTACTTC. The chain employs TRBV5-1 and TRBJ2-5; the match to TRBD2 covers 7 bases. Germline CDR1 and CDR2: SGHRS and YFSETQ. V gave up 3 bases and J gave up 2 bases; unmatched junction bases: 7. The CDR3 length is 15 residues.

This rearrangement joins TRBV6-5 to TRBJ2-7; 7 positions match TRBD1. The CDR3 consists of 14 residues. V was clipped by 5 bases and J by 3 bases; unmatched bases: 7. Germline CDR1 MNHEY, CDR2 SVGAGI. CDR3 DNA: TGTGCCAGCAGTACCGACAGGGCAAGCTACGAGCAGTACGTC. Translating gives CASSTDRASYEQYV.

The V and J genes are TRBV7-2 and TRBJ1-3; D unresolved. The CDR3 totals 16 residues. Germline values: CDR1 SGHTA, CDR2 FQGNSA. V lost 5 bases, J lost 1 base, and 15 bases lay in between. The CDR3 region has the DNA TGTGCCAGCAGCATTAATCCCCCGGGGTCTGGAAACACCATATATTTT. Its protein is CASSINPPGSGNTIYF.

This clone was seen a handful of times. Here the CDR3 DNA reads TGTGCCACACCACCGAACAGGGGAGATGAGCAGTTCTTC. Protein: CATPPNRGDEQFF. V usage is TRBV5-8 and J usage is TRBJ2-1, with 7 bases that match TRBD1. The CDR3 runs to 13 residues. The germline gives CDR1 SGHTS, CDR2 YDEGEE. The V segment lost 9 bases and the J segment 8 bases; nucleotides outside the gene matches: 11.

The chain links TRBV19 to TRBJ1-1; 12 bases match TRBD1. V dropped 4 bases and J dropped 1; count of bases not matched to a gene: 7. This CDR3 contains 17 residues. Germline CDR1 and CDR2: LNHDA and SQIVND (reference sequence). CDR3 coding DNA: TGTGCCAGTAGTAACCGGGGACAGGGGGCGGGGAACACTGAAGCTTTCTTT. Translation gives CASSNRGQGAGNTEAFF. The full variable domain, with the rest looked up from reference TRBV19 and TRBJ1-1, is DGGITQSPKYLFRKEGQNVTLSCEQNLNHDAMYWYRQDPGQGLRLIYYSQIVNDFQKGDIAEGYSVSREKKESFPLTVTSAQKNPTAFYLCASSNRGQGAGNTEAFFGQGTRLTVV.

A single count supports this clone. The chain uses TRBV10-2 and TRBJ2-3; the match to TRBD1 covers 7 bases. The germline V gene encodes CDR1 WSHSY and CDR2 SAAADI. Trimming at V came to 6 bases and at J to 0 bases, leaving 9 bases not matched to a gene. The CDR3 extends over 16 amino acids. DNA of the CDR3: TGCGCCAGCAGCCAAGACAGGGATCCTAGCACAGATACGCAGTATTTT. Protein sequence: CASSQDRDPSTDTQYF.